This entry lists 24 T cell receptor beta chains sequenced from one sample in a study of shared clonotypes between healthy human individuals. Profiling relied on immunoSEQ multiplex PCR, and the TCRdb table lists in-frame clones only, not all of them. The sample has about 2 million clones; over 85% are singletons. Cells designated naive CD8 were CD45RO-negative and were positively selected for CCR7, with terminally differentiated effector memory CD45RA+ cells excluded. Sequenced input: naive CD8+ T cells sorted from blood. The receptors were gathered from a man younger than 30 in good health.

Only a few counts were recorded for this clone. The chain has TRBV27 and TRBJ1-2; TRBD1 aligns across 9 bases. The CDR3 runs to 14 residues. The germline V gene has CDR1 MNHEY and CDR2 SMNVEV (reference sequence). The V gene end was trimmed by 5 bases and the J gene end by 4 bases; junction bases not matched to a gene: 5. In nucleotides, the CDR3 is TGTGCCAGCAGTCCCGGACAGGGGAGCTATGGCTACACCTTC. Translated: CASSPGQGSYGYTF.

V gene TRBV10-3 combines with J gene TRBJ2-3; 9 nucleotides line up with TRBD2. CDR1 and CDR2 from the germline V gene are ENHRY and SYGVKD. The CDR3 totals 17 residues. J was trimmed by 0 bases and V by 7 bases; bases with no gene match: 11. CDR3 DNA sequence: TGTGCCATCAATCCGGGGCGGGAGGGGCCTAGCACAGATACGCAGTATTTT. It yields the protein CAINPGREGPSTDTQYF.

The chain combines TRBV4-1 with TRBJ2-1; D gene ambiguous. V was cut by 8 bases and J by 10 bases, with 15 bases left in between. Germline V gene lookup returns CDR1 MGHRA and CDR2 YSYEKL. The CDR3 extends over 12 amino acids. The CDR3 DNA follows: TGCGCCAGCCAACGGCAGGACGGCGAGCAGTTCTTC. This sequence encodes CASQRQDGEQFF.

The CDR3, as DNA: TGTGCCAGCAGTTTTGGTCCAGGGAACTACGAGCAGTACTTC. Protein product: CASSFGPGNYEQYF. J is TRBJ2-7 and V is TRBV27, with a possible D match to TRBD1 (5 bases). V dropped 3 bases and J dropped 3 bases, with 12 bases sitting between them. This CDR3 spans 14 amino acids. From germline, CDR1 is MNHEY and CDR2 SMNVEV (reference sequence).

In regard to this clone: One end of the junction varies from germline; a read error may be responsible. This chain uses TRBV6-1 with TRBJ2-5, with D tentatively TRBD1 or TRBD2 (5 bases each). Germline values: CDR1 MNHNS, CDR2 SASEGT. The CDR3 loop spans 14 amino acids. The CDR3 loop reads CASSEGDGWETQYF. DNA for the CDR3: TGTGCCAGCAGCGAAGGGGACGGTTGGGAGACCCAGTACTTC.

The CDR3 DNA sequence: TGCAGCGTTGTGACAGCCCGCGACACTGAAGCTTTCTTT. The encoded protein is CSVVTARDTEAFF. V is TRBV29-1 and J is TRBJ1-1, with D tentatively TRBD1 (5 bases). The CDR3 contains 13 residues. CDR1 is SQVTM and CDR2 is ANQGSEA in the germline V gene. V gave up 4 bases and J gave up 3 bases, with 12 bases separating them.

The chain combines TRBV11-2 with TRBJ2-3; D possibly corresponds to TRBD1 (5 bases). The germline V gene encodes CDR1 SGHAT and CDR2 FQNNGV. This CDR3 has 17 residues. The V and J ends lost 5 bases and 1 base respectively, with 19 bases between them. The CDR3 spells CASSEIQGLLGTDTQYF. The CDR3 nucleotides read TGTGCCAGCAGCGAGATCCAGGGATTGTTAGGCACAGATACGCAGTATTTT.

The rearrangement uses TRBV7-6 and TRBJ2-5; no reliable D call. This CDR3 is 13 amino acids long. V was pared by 1 base and J by 2 bases, with 5 bases between. Germline values: CDR1 SGHVS, CDR2 FNYEAQ. The CDR3 protein is CASSLGRQETQYF. The CDR3 coding sequence is TGTGCCAGCAGCTTAGGCAGGCAAGAGACCCAGTACTTC. The whole variable domain, remainder taken from reference TRBV7-6 and TRBJ2-5, is GAGVSQSPRYKVTKRGQDVALRCDPISGHVSLYWYRQALGQGPEFLTYFNYEAQQDKSGLPNDRFSAERPEGSISTLTIQRTEQRDSAMYRCASSLGRQETQYFGPGTRLLVL.

This clone was seen once. The chain employs TRBV6-1 and TRBJ2-7; D gene uncertain. Germline CDR1 reads MNHNS; CDR2 reads SASEGT. Trimming cost V 3 bases and J 6 bases, with 9 bases left between them. This CDR3 has 12 residues. The CDR3 spells CASSDAGVEQYF. In nucleotides, the CDR3 is TGTGCCAGCAGTGATGCAGGTGTCGAGCAGTACTTC.

The J gene is TRBJ2-7, the V gene TRBV2; D is tentatively TRBD1 or TRBD2 (5 bases each). Trimming left V 3 bases short and J 3 bases short, with 18 bases between. This CDR3 contains 16 residues. CDR1 and CDR2 from the germline V gene are SNHLY and FYNNEI. This chain's CDR3 is CASSDSPGRTYYEQYF. The CDR3, as DNA: TGTGCCAGCAGTGACAGCCCGGGACGGACATACTACGAGCAGTACTTC.

The rearrangement links TRBV12-5 to TRBJ1-6; D remains unclear. The CDR3 is made up of 13 amino acids. Germline CDR1 is LGHNT and CDR2 is FRNRAP. V was pared by 0 bases and J by 8 bases, with 5 bases between. This CDR3 reads CASGLVMDSPLHF. CDR3 DNA sequence: TGTGCTAGTGGTTTGGTAATGGATTCACCCCTCCACTTT.

The V and J genes are TRBV6-6 and TRBJ2-3, with 11 bases fitting TRBD2. The CDR3 length is 16 residues. Germline V CDR1 and CDR2: MNHNY, SVGAGI (reference sequence). Trimming at V came to 2 bases and at J to 3 bases, leaving 4 bases not matched to a gene. CDR3 nucleotides: TGTGCCAGCAGTTACACTAGCGGGGGAGAAACAGATACGCAGTATTTT. It translates to CASSYTSGGETDTQYF.

This sequence joins TRBV5-6 and TRBJ1-5; TRBD1 is a possible D gene (6 bases). V lost 3 bases to trimming and J lost 5 bases, with 12 bases between them. CDR3 length equals 14 residues. Germline V lookup: CDR1 SGHDT, CDR2 YYEEEE. CDR3 coding DNA: TGTGCCAGCAGCTCCTCCGGGGGCTATCAGCCCCAGCATTTT. This encodes CASSSSGGYQPQHF.

The V call is TRBV27, the J call TRBJ2-1; D is ambiguous. V gave up 6 bases and J gave up 0 bases, with 9 bases separating them. Germline-derived CDR1 and CDR2 are MNHEY and SMNVEV (reference sequence). The length of the CDR3 is 14 residues. The CDR3 bases are TGTGCCAGCAGCGAAGTGGGCTCCTACAATGAGCAGTTCTTC. The encoded protein is CASSEVGSYNEQFF.

This chain uses TRBV28 with TRBJ2-7; D gene unclear. This CDR3 contains 14 residues. V was shortened by 10 bases and J by 0 bases, with 16 bases between the two germline ends. The germline V gene encodes CDR1 MDHEN and CDR2 SYDVKM. The CDR3 loop reads CATGYGRSSYEQYF. The CDR3 nucleotides are TGTGCCACGGGCTATGGCAGGAGCTCCTACGAGCAGTACTTC.

The CDR3 here is CASSSRLAGGWGTGELFF. The CDR3 DNA follows: TGTGCCAGCAGCTCCCGACTAGCGGGAGGGTGGGGCACCGGGGAGCTGTTTTTT. V gene TRBV13 combines with J gene TRBJ2-2, with TRBD2 identical over 14 bases. Germline assignment: CDR1 PRHDT and CDR2 FYEKMQ (reference sequence). V gave up 4 bases and J gave up 4 bases; unmatched junction bases: 8. The CDR3 is 18 amino acids.

To note about this clone: The same CDR3 arises from other DNA sequences in this sample as well. V gene TRBV7-8 combines with J gene TRBJ1-1, with TRBD1 as a possible D gene (5 bases). Looked up from germline, CDR1 is SGHVS and CDR2 is FQNEAQ. V dropped 6 bases and J dropped 6 bases, with 11 bases sitting between them. The CDR3 totals 12 residues. CDR3 residues: CASSPGGAEAFF. The CDR3 nucleotides read TGTGCCAGCAGTCCCGGGGGGGCTGAAGCTTTCTTT.

The chain carries TRBV10-1 and TRBJ2-7, with TRBD1 matching over 9 bases. Germline V gives CDR1 WNHNN, CDR2 SYGVQD (reference sequence). V lost 9 bases to trimming and J lost 11 bases; unmatched junction nucleotides: 8. There are 11 residues in the CDR3. CDR3 DNA: TGCGCCAGTGCGGGACAGGGAAAAAAGTACTTC. Its protein is CASAGQGKKYF.

The rearrangement links TRBV7-8 to TRBJ2-7, with D perhaps matching TRBD1 (6 bases). Trimming took 2 bases from V and 2 from J, leaving 13 bases between them. CDR3 length: 15 amino acids. Germline V gives CDR1 SGHVS, CDR2 FQNEAQ. CDR3 residues: CASSLSAGVAYEQYF. CDR3 bases: TGTGCCAGCAGCTTATCAGCAGGGGTTGCCTACGAGCAGTACTTC.

The J gene is TRBJ2-7, the V gene TRBV5-4; possible D gene TRBD2, 6 bases. This CDR3 comprises 15 residues. V gave up 4 bases and J gave up 2 bases, with 16 bases separating them. Germline V lookup: CDR1 SGHNT, CDR2 YYREEE (reference sequence). This chain's CDR3 is CASSPPGTQTYEQYF. The CDR3 coding sequence is TGTGCCAGCAGCCCTCCAGGGACTCAAACCTACGAGCAGTACTTC.

The chain has TRBV7-6 and TRBJ1-6, with D tentatively TRBD1 (5 bases). Germline V lookup: CDR1 SGHVS, CDR2 FNYEAQ. The length of the CDR3 is 16 residues. Trimming took off 1 base at V and 5 bases at J, with 12 bases between the two ends. The CDR3 DNA sequence: TGTGCCAGCAGCTTAGATGCAGGGCCCCATAATTCACCCCTCCACTTT. Its translation is CASSLDAGPHNSPLHF.

This clone was observed a single time. The chain employs TRBV2 and TRBJ1-2; D not certain. Trimming stripped 2 bases from V and 2 bases from J, with 15 bases between. The CDR3 extends over 16 amino acids. Germline values: CDR1 SNHLY, CDR2 FYNNEI. For the CDR3, the DNA is TGTGCCAGCAGTGAAAATAATAGGGTTTCGAACTATGGCTACACCTTC. This encodes CASSENNRVSNYGYTF. Looking up the rest from reference TRBV2 and TRBJ1-2 gives the full variable domain: EPEVTQTPSHQVTQMGQEVILRCVPISNHLYFYWYRQILGQKVEFLVSFYNNEISEKSEIFDDQFSVERPDGSNFTLKIRSTKLEDSAMYFCASSENNRVSNYGYTFGSGTRLTVV.

The V call is TRBV4-3, the J call TRBJ2-7, with 8 bases lining up with TRBD2. The germline CDR1 and CDR2 sequences are LGHNA and YSLEER. Trimming took 0 bases from V and 5 from J; bases not matched to a gene: 3. This CDR3 spans 14 amino acids. CDR3 bases: TGCGCCAGCAGCCAAGACGGGAGGGCCAACGAGCAGTACTTC. Residues: CASSQDGRANEQYF.

The gene calls are TRBV5-1 and TRBJ2-3; a weak D match, TRBD2 (6 bases). V shed 2 bases and J shed 2 bases, with 12 bases lying between them. Germline CDR1 and CDR2: SGHRS and YFSETQ. The CDR3 spans 15 residues. The DNA for the CDR3 is TGCGCCAGCAGCTTCAGGCTAGCGAACACAGATACGCAGTATTTT. It encodes CASSFRLANTDTQYF.